This entry lists 19 T cell receptor beta chains sequenced from one sample in a study of blood T cell repertoires in COVID-19 (dated by TCRdb to the early 2020s). The library was prepared using the immunoSEQ multiplex PCR assay. The immuneACCESS repertoire file appears here via TCRdb, limited to in-frame rearrangements. These files lack a portion of the clones; in checked studies, under half of the deficit traces to unresolved V genes, and the cause of the others is not known. This sample comprises 200,000 to 300,000 clones, around 90% of them detected only once. The leading ten clones occupy about 2.9% of the sample. The sample taken for sequencing was PBMCs or T cells enriched from blood (not recorded which). The receptors were gathered from a woman aged 35 to 49 who had been exposed to COVID-19.

V is TRBV5-6 and J is TRBJ1-5; D possibly corresponds to TRBD1 (6 bases). The V end was cut by 4 bases, the J end by 3 bases, with 20 bases between. The CDR3 contains 17 residues. Germline V gives CDR1 SGHDT, CDR2 YYEEEE. CDR3 sequence reads: CASSANREVLPNQPQHF. The CDR3, as DNA: TGTGCCAGCAGCGCGAACAGGGAAGTCCTCCCCAATCAGCCCCAGCATTTT. Supplemented by reference TRBV5-6 and TRBJ1-5, the full variable domain reads DAGVTQSPTHLIKTRGQQVTLRCSPKSGHDTVSWYQQALGQGPQFIFQYYEEEERQRGNFPDRFSGHQFPNYSSELNVNALLLGDSALYLCASSANREVLPNQPQHFGDGTRLSIL.

The chain is built from TRBV15 and TRBJ2-2, with D possibly matching TRBD2 (5 bases). CDR3 size: 16 residues. Per the germline V gene, CDR1 is LNHNV and CDR2 is YYDKDF (reference sequence). Trimming left V 3 bases short and J 0 bases short, with 11 bases between. The CDR3 nucleotides are TGTGCCACCAGCAGTCACCCCGGGGCGAACACCGGGGAGCTGTTTTTT. This translates into CATSSHPGANTGELFF. Variable domain in full (rest from reference TRBV15 and TRBJ2-2): DAMVIQNPRYQVTQFGKPVTLSCSQTLNHNVMYWYQQKSSQAPKLLFHYYDKDFNNEADTPDNFQSRRPNTSFCFLDIRSPGLGDTAMYLCATSSHPGANTGELFFGEGSRLTVL.

The rearrangement joins TRBV3-1 (or the pseudogene TRBV3-2) to TRBJ2-1, with 7 positions matching TRBD1. The CDR3 is 14 residues long. Germline V gene sequence: CDR1 LGHDT, CDR2 YNNKEL (reference sequence). Losses at the gene ends were 7 bases for V and 3 bases for J; bases not matched to a gene: 6. CDR3 coding DNA: TGTGCCAGCACCCTGGACAGGAACTACAATGAGCAGTTCTTC. It yields the protein CASTLDRNYNEQFF.

The chain couples TRBV11-2 to TRBJ2-1; TRBD1 might be the D (6 bases). The V and J ends lost 5 bases and 11 bases respectively, with 13 bases between them. Germline V gene data show CDR1 as SGHAT and CDR2 as FQNNGV. This CDR3 has 12 residues. The CDR3 bases are TGTGCCAGCAGCATTAACCGGGACAAGCAGTTCTTC. The encoded protein is CASSINRDKQFF.

V gene TRBV14 combines with J gene TRBJ1-2, with unresolved D. V was pared by 4 bases and J by 2 bases, with 14 bases between. This CDR3 comprises 15 residues. Germline lookup yields CDR1 SGHDN and CDR2 FVKESK. CDR3 nucleotides: TGTGCCAGCAGCCTCGGTCGATCCTTAAACTATGGCTACACCTTC. Encoded protein: CASSLGRSLNYGYTF.

The CDR3 loop reads CASSPPDYQETQYF. Written as DNA, the CDR3 is TGTGCCAGCAGCCCGCCGGACTACCAAGAGACCCAGTACTTC. V and J are TRBV5-5 and TRBJ2-5; maybe TRBD2 (5 bases). Germline V gene lookup returns CDR1 SGHKS and CDR2 YYEKEE (reference sequence). The CDR3 totals 14 residues. V shed 4 bases and J shed 0 bases, with 10 bases lying between them.

In its sample, this clone was seen a few times. This rearrangement joins TRBV5-6 to TRBJ1-1; D not certain. In germline, CDR1 is SGHDT, CDR2 YYEEEE. The CDR3 extends over 18 amino acids. Trimming took 2 bases from V and 1 from J, leaving 21 bases between them. DNA for the CDR3: TGTGCCAGCAGCTTTATCCCCCTTGGGTCAGGATCGAACACTGAAGCTTTCTTT. As protein: CASSFIPLGSGSNTEAFF.

This CDR3 is CASSQDLWAGTSAETQYF. Written as DNA, the CDR3 is TGTGCCAGCAGCCAAGATCTATGGGCCGGGACTAGCGCGGAGACCCAGTACTTC. This chain links TRBV3-1 (or the pseudogene TRBV3-2) with TRBJ2-5; 10 bases fit TRBD2. The CDR3 extends over 18 amino acids. The germline V gene encodes CDR1 LGHDT and CDR2 YNNKEL (reference sequence). J was trimmed by 5 bases and V by 0 bases; bases with no gene match: 12.

The chain combines TRBV6-9 with TRBJ2-1; 8 bases agree with TRBD1. The junction had 6 bases not matched to a gene; V was cut back by 5 bases and J by 3 bases. CDR1 and CDR2 from the germline V gene are MNHGY and SVAAGI. This CDR3 spans 15 amino acids. The CDR3 region has the DNA TGTGCCAGCAGTCCCGGGACAGGTAACTACAATGAGCAGTTCTTC. Its translation is CASSPGTGNYNEQFF.

This clone occurred once. The J gene is TRBJ2-7, the V gene TRBV19; maybe TRBD1 (5 bases). The V end was cut by 3 bases, the J end by 2 bases, with 11 bases between. In germline, CDR1 is LNHDA, CDR2 SQIVND (reference sequence). This CDR3 has 14 amino acids. The CDR3 spells CASSIDRLTYEQYF. In DNA form, the CDR3 reads TGTGCCAGTAGTATTGACAGACTTACCTACGAGCAGTACTTC.

The chain is built from TRBV11-2 and TRBJ2-2, with 7 nucleotides matching TRBD2. The length of the CDR3 is 15 residues. Trimming cost V 3 bases and J 5 bases; bases outside gene matches: 6. Germline V gene data show CDR1 as SGHAT and CDR2 as FQNNGV. CDR3 sequence: CASSFASGRTGELFF. Here the CDR3 DNA reads TGTGCCAGCAGCTTTGCTAGCGGACGGACCGGGGAGCTGTTTTTT.

In its sample, this clone was seen once. The V call is TRBV6-4, the J call TRBJ1-1, with D perhaps TRBD1 (6 bases). CDR3 length equals 13 residues. The germline V gene encodes CDR1 MRHNA and CDR2 SNTAGT. V lost 3 bases and J lost 1, with 6 bases in between. Written as DNA, the CDR3 is TGTGCCAGCAGTGAACAGGGGAACACTGAAGCTTTCTTT. Translated, it gives CASSEQGNTEAFF.

The genes are TRBV30 and TRBJ1-2; D may be TRBD1 (6 bases). Trimming took off 4 bases at V and 4 bases at J, with 16 bases between the two ends. From germline, CDR1 is GTSNPN and CDR2 SVGIG (reference sequence). The CDR3 totals 14 residues. The CDR3 loop is CAWNEGGESYGYTF. The CDR3 nucleotides read TGTGCCTGGAACGAGGGGGGGGAGAGCTATGGCTACACCTTC.

The chain couples TRBV29-1 to TRBJ2-1; 9 bases agree with TRBD1. The V gene's germline CDR1 is SQVTM and CDR2 ANQGSEA. The CDR3 covers 13 residues. Trimming took 6 bases from V and 2 from J; bases not matched to a gene: 2. CDR3 sequence: CSVDRGTYNEQFF. The CDR3 DNA reads as TGCAGCGTGGACAGGGGAACCTACAATGAGCAGTTCTTC.

On this clone itself: At one end the junction does not follow the germline gene, possibly because of a read error. The CDR3 sequence is CASSIGEGTRTDTQYF. The CDR3 DNA sequence: TGTGCCAGCAGCATTGGAGAGGGAACCCGCACAGATACGCAGTATTTT. The rearrangement links TRBV5-1 to TRBJ2-3; possibly TRBD2 for D (5 bases). The CDR3 covers 16 residues. Germline-derived CDR1 and CDR2 are SGHRS and YFSETQ.

The chain uses TRBV20-1 and TRBJ2-3; TRBD2 aligns across 10 bases. This CDR3 spans 17 amino acids. The germline gives CDR1 DFQATT, CDR2 SNEGSKA (reference sequence). With V trimmed by 3 bases and J by 6 bases, 15 bases remained unmatched. As DNA, the CDR3 is TGCAGTGCTAGTGATCTAGCGGGAGCCGGAGATTGGGATACGCAGTATTTT. This encodes CSASDLAGAGDWDTQYF.

The chain has TRBV3-1 (or the pseudogene TRBV3-2) and TRBJ2-7; D unresolved. CDR3 size: 15 residues. The V gene's germline CDR1 is LGHDT and CDR2 YNNKEL (reference sequence). The germline V and J ends were trimmed by 5 bases and 3 bases, with 17 bases remaining between them. CDR3 DNA sequence: TGTGCCAGCAGCGTAGAAGCAAGCCCTTTCTACGAGCAGTACTTC. The encoded protein is CASSVEASPFYEQYF.

The chain employs TRBV11-2 and TRBJ1-1, with D tentatively TRBD1 (5 bases). There are 13 residues in the CDR3. Germline V gene lookup returns CDR1 SGHAT and CDR2 FQNNGV. V was clipped by 5 bases and J by 2 bases, with 9 bases between them. The CDR3 here is CASSRQTNTEAFF. The DNA for the CDR3 is TGTGCCAGCAGCCGACAGACAAACACTGAAGCTTTCTTT.

The DNA for the CDR3 is TGTGCCAGCAGTGCACAGGGGAACTATGGCTACACCTTC. Protein product: CASSAQGNYGYTF. The chain carries TRBV27 and TRBJ1-2; 7 positions agree with TRBD1. Losses at the gene ends were 5 bases for V and 2 bases for J; bases not matched to a gene: 2. The CDR3 runs 13 residues. From germline, CDR1 is MNHEY and CDR2 SMNVEV (reference sequence).